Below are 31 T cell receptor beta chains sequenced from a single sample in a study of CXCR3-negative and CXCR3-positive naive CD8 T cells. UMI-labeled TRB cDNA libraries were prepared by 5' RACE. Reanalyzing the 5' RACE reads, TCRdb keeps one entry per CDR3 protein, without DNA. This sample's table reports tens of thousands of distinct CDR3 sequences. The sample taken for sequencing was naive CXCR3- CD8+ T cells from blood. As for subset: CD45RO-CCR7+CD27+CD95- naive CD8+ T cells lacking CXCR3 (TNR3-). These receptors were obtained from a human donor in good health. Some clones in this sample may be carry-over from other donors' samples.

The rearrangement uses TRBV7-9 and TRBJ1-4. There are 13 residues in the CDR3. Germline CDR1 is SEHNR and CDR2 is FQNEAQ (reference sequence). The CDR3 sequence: CASSYGAGEKLFF.

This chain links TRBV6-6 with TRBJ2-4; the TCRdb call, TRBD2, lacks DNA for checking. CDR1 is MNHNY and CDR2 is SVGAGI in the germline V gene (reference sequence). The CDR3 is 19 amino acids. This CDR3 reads CASSYSQETSLSMKNIQYF.

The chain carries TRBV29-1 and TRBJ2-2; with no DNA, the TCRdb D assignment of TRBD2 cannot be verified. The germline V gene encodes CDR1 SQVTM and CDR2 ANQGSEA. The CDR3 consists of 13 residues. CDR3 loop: CSVERGGTGELFF.

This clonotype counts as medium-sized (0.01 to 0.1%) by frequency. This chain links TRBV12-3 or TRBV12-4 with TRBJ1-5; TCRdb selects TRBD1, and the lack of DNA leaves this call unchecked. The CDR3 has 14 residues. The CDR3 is CASSWGQGRQPQHF.

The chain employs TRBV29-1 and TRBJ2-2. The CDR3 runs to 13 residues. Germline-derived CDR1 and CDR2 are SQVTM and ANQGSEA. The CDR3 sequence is CSVAHRNTGELFF.

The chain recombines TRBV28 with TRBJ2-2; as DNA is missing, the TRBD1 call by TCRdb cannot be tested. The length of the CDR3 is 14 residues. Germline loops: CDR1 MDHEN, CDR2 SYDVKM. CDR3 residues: CASRIGVNTGELFF.

The CDR3 spells CAGSQDRDSRSPLHF. The V gene is TRBV4-3, the J gene TRBJ1-6; there is no DNA to check the TCRdb D call of TRBD1. The CDR3 is 15 amino acids. The germline CDR1 and CDR2 sequences are LGHNA and YSLEER.

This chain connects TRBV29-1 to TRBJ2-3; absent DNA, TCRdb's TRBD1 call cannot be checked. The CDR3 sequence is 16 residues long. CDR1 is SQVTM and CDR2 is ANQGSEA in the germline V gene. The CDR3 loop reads CSVKTLPQENTDTQYF.

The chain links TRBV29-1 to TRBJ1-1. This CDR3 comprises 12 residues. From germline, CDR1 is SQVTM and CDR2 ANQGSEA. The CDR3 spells CSVEGQAAEAFF.

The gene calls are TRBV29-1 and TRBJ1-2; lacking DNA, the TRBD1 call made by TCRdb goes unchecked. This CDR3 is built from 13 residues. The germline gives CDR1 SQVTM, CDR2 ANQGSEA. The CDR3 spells CSVDLLTGWGYTF. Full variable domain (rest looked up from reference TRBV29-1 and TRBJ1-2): SAVISQKPSRDICQRGTSLTIQCQVDSQVTMMFWYRQQPGQSLTLIATANQGSEATYESGFVIDKFPISRPNLTFSTLTVSNMSPEDSSIYLCSVDLLTGWGYTFGSGTRLTVV.

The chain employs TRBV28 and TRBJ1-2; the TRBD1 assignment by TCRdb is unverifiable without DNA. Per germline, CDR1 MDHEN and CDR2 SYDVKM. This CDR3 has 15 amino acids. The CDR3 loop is CASSSGPGRNYGYTF.

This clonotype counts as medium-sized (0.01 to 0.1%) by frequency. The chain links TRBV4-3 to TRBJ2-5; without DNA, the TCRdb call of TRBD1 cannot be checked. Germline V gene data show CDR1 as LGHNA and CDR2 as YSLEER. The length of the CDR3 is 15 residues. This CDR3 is CASSQGTGVTETQYF.

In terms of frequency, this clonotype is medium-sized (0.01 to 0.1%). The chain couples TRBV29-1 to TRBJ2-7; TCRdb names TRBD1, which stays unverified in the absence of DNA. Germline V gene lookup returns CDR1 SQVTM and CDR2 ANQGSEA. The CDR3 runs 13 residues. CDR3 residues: CSVTGDVGYEQYF.

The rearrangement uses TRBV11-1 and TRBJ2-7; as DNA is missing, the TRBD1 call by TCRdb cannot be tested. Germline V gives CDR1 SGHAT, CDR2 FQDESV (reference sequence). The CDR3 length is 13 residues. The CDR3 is CASSRDNSYEQYF.

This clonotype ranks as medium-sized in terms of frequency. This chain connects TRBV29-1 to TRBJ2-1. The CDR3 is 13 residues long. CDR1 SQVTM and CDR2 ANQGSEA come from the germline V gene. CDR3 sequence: CSVVAGFGNEQFF.

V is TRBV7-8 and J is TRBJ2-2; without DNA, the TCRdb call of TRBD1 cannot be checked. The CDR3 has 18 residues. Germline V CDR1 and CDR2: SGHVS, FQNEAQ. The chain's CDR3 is CASSIHARGGQDTGELFF.

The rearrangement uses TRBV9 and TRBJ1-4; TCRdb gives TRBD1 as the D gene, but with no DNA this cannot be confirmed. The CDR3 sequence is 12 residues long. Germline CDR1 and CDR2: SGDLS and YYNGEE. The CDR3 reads CASSSRDLELFF.

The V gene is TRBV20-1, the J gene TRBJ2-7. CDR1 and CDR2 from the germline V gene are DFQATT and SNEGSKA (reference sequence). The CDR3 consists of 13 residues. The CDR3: CSARQELSYEQYF.

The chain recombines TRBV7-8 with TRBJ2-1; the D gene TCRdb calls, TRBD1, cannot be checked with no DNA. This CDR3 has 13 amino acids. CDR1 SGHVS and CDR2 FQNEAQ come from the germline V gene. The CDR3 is CASSPIGGNEQFF.

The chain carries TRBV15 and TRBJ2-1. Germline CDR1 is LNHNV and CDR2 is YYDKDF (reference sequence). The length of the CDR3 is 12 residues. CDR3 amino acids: CATSTFYNEQFF. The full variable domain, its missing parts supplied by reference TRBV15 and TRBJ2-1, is DAMVIQNPRYQVTQFGKPVTLSCSQTLNHNVMYWYQQKSSQAPKLLFHYYDKDFNNEADTPDNFQSRRPNTSFCFLDIRSPGLGDTAMYLCATSTFYNEQFFGPGTRLTVL.

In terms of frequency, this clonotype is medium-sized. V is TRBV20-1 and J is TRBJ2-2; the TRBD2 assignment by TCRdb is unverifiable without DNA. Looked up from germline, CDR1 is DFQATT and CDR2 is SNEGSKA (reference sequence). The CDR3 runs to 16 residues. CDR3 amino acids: CSARDLAGGETGELFF.

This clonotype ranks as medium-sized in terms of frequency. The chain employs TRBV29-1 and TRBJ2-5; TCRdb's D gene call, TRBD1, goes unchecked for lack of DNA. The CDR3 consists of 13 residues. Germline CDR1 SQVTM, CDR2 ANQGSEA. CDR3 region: CSVRDRGMETQYF.

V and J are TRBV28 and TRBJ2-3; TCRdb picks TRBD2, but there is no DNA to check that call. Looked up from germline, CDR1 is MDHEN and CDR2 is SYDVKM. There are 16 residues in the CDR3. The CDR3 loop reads CASSLTGLAPGDTQYF.

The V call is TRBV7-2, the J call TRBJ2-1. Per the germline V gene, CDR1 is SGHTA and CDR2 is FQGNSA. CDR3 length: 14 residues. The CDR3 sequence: CASRLIGAHNEQFF. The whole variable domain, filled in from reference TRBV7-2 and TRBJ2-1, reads GAGVSQSPSNKVTEKGKDVELRCDPISGHTALYWYRQSLGQGLEFLIYFQGNSAPDKSGLPSDRFSAERTGGSVSTLTIQRTQQEDSAVYLCASRLIGAHNEQFFGPGTRLTVL.

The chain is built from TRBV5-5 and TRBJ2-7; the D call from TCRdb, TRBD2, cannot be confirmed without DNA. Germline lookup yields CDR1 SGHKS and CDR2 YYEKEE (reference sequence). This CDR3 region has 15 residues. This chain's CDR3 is CASSLVQGQSYEQYF. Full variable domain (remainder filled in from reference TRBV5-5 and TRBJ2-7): DAGVTQSPTHLIKTRGQQVTLRCSPISGHKSVSWYQQVLGQGPQFIFQYYEKEERGRGNFPDRFSARQFPNYSSELNVNALLLGDSALYLCASSLVQGQSYEQYFGPGTRLTVT.

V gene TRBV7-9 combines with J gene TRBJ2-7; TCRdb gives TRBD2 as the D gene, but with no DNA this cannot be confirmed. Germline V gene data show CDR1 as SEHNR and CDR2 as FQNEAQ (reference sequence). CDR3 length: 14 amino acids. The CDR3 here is CASSLGGLNYEQYF.

This CDR3 is CASSSDAGGPLTQYF. The chain carries TRBV28 and TRBJ2-3; TCRdb selects TRBD2, and the lack of DNA leaves this call unchecked. The CDR3 has 15 residues. Germline loops: CDR1 MDHEN, CDR2 SYDVKM.

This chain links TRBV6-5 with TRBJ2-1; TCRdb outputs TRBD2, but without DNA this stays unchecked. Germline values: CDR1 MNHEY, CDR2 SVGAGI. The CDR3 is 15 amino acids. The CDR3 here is CASRTNSGPYNEQFF.

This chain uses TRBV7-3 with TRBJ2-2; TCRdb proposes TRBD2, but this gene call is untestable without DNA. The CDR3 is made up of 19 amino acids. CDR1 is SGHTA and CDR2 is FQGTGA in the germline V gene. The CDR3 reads CASSHRGLAGVTDTGELFF.

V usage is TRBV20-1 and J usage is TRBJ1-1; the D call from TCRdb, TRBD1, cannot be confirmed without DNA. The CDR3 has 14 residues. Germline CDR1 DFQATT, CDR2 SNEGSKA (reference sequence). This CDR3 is CSARGGFRRTEAFF.

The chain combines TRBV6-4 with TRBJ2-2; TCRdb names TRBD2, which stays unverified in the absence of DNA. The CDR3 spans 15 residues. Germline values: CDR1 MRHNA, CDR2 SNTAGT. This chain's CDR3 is CASSELAGSTGELFF.